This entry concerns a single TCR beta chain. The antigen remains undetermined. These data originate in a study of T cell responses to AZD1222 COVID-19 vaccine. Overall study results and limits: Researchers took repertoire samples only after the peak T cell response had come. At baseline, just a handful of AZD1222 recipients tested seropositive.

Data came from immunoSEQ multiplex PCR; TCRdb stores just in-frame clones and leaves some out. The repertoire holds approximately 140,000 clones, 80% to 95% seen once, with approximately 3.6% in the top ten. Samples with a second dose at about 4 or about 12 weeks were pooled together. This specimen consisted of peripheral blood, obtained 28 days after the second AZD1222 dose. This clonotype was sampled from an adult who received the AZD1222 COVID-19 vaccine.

For the CDR3, the DNA is TGTGCCAGCAGCTTGGGGGGGAAGGAGACCCAGTACTTC. Its translation is CASSLGGKETQYF. The chain joins TRBV5-5 to TRBJ2-5; D possibly uses TRBD1 or TRBD2 (5 bases each). Trimming shortened V by 0 bases and J by 5 bases, and 8 bases separated the two germline ends. Germline CDR1 and CDR2: SGHKS and YYEKEE (reference sequence). The CDR3 is made up of 13 amino acids.